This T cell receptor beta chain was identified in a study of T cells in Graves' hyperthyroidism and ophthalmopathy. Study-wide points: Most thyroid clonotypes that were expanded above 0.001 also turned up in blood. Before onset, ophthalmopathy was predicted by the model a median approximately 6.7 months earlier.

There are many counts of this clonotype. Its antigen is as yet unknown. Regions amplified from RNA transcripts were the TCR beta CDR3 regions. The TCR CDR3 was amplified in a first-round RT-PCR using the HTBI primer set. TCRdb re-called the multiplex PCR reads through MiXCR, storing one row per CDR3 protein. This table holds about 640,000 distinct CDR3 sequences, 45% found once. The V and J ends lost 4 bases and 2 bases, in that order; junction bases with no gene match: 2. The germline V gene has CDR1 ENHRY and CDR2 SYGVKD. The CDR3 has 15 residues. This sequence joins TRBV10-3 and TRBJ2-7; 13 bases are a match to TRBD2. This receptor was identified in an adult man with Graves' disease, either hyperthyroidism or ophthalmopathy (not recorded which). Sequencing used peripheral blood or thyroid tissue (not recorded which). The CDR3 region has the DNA TGTGCCATCAGTGGACTAGCGGGAGGCACCTACGAGCAGTACTTC. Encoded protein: CAISGLAGGTYEQYF.